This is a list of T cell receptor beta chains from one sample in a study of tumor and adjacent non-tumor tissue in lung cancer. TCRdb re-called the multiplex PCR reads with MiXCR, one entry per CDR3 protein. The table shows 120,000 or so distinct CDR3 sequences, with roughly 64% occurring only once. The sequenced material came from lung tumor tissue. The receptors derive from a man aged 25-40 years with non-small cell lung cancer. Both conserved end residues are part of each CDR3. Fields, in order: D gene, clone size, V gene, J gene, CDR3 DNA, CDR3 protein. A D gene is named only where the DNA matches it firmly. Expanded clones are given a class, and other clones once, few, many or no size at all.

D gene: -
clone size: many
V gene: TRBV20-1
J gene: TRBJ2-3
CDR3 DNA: TGCAGTGCTAGCAGGGGAGGACAAACAGATACGCAGTATTTT
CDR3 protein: CSASRGGQTDTQYF

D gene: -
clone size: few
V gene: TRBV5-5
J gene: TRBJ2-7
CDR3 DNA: TGTGCCAGCAGCTTGGACAGATCCCGCTACGAGCAGTACTTC
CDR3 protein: CASSLDRSRYEQYF

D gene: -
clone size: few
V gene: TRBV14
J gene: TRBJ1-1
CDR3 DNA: TGTGCCAGCGCTAGGAACACTGAAGCTTTCTTT
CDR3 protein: CASARNTEAFF

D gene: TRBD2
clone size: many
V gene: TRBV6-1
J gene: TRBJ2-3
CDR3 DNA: TGTGCCAGCAGTGAAAGCGTAGCGGGGGGGGGCACAGATACGCAGTATTTT
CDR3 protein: CASSESVAGGGTDTQYF

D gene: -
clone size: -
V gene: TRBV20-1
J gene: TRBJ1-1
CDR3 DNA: TGCAGTGCTAGAACCGGCCCACGTGGGACTGAACCTTTCTTC
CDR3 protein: CSARTGPRGTEPFF

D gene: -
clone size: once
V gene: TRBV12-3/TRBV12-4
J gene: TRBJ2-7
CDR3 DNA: TGTGCCAGCAGTTTCTCGGGCATCGAGCAGTACTTC
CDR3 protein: CASSFSGIEQYF

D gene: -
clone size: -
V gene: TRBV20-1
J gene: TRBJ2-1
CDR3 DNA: TGCAGTGCTAGTGGATGGAGTTCCTACAATGAGCAGCTCTTC
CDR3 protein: CSASGWSSYNEQLF

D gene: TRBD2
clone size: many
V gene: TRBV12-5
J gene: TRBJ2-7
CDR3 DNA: TGTGCTAGTGGTTTGGACAGCGGGGGGGCCTACGAGCAGTACTTC
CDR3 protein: CASGLDSGGAYEQYF

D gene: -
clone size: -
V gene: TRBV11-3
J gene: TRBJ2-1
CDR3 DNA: TGTTCCAGCAGCCCCACACCTGGCAATGAGCACTTCTTT
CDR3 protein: CSSSPTPGNEHFF

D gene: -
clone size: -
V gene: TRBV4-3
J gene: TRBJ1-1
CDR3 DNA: TGCGCCAGCAACCAAGATACAGGGCGCACTGAAGCTTTCTTT
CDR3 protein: CASNQDTGRTEAFF

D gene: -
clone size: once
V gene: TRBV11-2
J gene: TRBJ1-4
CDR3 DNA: TGTGTCAGCAGTTTAGAGGTGGGGAAACTGTTTTTT
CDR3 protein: CVSSLEVGKLFF

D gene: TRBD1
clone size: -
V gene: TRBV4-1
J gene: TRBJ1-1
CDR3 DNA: TGCGCCAGCAGTCAACAGGGGGGGACGGAGACTGAAGCTTTCTTT
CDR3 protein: CASSQQGGTETEAFF

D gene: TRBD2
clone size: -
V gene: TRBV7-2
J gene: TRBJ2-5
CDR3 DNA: TGTGCCAGCAGAAGCGGGAGCAGCGAGACCCAGTACTTC
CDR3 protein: CASRSGSSETQYF

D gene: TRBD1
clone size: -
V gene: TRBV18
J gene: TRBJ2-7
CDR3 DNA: TGTGCCAGTTCACCGGGAAACCCGGGACAGAGCTCCTACGAGCAGTACTTC
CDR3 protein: CASSPGNPGQSSYEQYF

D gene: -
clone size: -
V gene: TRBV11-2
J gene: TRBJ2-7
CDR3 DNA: TGTGCCAGCAGCTTAAGTTACAGCCCCTACGAGCAGTATTTC
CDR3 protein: CASSLSYSPYEQYF

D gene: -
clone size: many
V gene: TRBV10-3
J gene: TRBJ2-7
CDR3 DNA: TGTGCCATCAGTGCAACGGACATCTCCTACGAGCAGTACTTC
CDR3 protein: CAISATDISYEQYF

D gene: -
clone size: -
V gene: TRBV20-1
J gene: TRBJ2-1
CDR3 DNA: TGCAGTGTTAGAGATCTGGGGGCCGATTACAATGAGCAGTTATTC
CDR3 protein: CSVRDLGADYNEQLF

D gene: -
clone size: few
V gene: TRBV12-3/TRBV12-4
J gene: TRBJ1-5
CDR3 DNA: TGTGCCAGCAACAAACGGGAAGGGGGAAGCAATCAGCCCCAGCATTTT
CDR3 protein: CASNKREGGSNQPQHF

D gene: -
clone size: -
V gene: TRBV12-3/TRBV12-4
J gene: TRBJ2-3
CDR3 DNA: TGTGCCAGCAGTTTATCTGACAGCACAGATACGCAGTATTTT
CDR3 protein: CASSLSDSTDTQYF

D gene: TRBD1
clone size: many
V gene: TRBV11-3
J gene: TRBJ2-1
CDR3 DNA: TGTGCCAGCAGCTTAGATAGGGACAGGGGTTACAATGAGCAGTTCTTC
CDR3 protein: CASSLDRDRGYNEQFF

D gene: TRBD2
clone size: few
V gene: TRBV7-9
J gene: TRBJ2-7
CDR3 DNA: TGTGCCAGCAGCTTAGCGCTGGGGCGGGAGTTATACGAGCAGTACTTC
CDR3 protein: CASSLALGRELYEQYF

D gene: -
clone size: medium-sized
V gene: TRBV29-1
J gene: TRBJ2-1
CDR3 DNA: TGCAGCGTTGAAGGGACAGTCGACAATGAGCAGTTCTTC
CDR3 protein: CSVEGTVDNEQFF

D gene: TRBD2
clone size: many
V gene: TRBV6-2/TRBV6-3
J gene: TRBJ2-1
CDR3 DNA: TGTGCCAGCAGTTACTCGCTAGCGGGGGGCAATGAGCAGTTCTTC
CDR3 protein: CASSYSLAGGNEQFF

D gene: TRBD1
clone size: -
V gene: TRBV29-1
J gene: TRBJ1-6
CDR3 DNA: TGTAGCGTTGCCCTGGACAGGGGTCCACCCCTCCACTTT
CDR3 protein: CSVALDRGPPLHF

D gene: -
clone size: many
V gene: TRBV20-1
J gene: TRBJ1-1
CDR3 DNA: TGCAGTGCTAGGTACAGAAACACTGAAGCTTTCTTT
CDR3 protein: CSARYRNTEAFF

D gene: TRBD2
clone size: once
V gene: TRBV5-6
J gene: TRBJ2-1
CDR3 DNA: TGTGCCAGGTGCCCGGGGCTAGCGGAGAGGAATGAGCAGTTCTTC
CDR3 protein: CARCPGLAERNEQFF

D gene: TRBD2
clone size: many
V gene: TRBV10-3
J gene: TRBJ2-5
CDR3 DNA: TGTGCCATCAGTGAGTCGACTAGCGGACGCCAGTACTTC
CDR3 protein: CAISESTSGRQYF

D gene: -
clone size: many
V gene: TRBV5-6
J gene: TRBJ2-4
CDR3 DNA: TGTGCCAGCAGCTTGGTGGGTCGGGTTCAGTACTTC
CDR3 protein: CASSLVGRVQYF

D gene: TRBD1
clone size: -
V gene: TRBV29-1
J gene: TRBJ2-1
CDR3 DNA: TGCAGCGCTAACATGGGGGGACAGGGGGCTGTTGAGCAGTTCTTC
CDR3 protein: CSANMGGQGAVEQFF

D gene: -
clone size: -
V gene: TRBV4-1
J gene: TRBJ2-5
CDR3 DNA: TGCGCCAACAGCCACCCGGGACATCAAGAGACCGAGTACTTC
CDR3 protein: CANSHPGHQETEYF

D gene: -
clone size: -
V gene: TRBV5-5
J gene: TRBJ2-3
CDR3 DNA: TGTGTCAGCAGCTTTGATGGGGATATGGATCAGCCCCAGTATTTT
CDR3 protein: CVSSFDGDMDQPQYF

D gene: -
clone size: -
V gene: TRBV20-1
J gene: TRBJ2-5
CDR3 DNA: TGCAGTGCTAAAGTGGGGGACCAAGAGACCCAGTACTTC
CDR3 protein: CSAKVGDQETQYF

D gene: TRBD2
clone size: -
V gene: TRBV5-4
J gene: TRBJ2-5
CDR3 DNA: TGTGTCAGCAGCTTGGGGACTAGCGGGGGTCGAGAGACCCAGTACTTC
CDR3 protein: CVSSLGTSGGRETQYF

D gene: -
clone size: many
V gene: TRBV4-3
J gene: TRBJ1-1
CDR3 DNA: TGCGCCAGCAGCCAAATAGGGGGGGGGTCCACTGAAGCTTTCTTT
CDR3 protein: CASSQIGGGSTEAFF

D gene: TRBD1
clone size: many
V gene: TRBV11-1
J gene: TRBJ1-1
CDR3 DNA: TGTGCCAGCAGCCAGGACAGGGCGGACACTGAAGCTTTCTTT
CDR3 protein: CASSQDRADTEAFF

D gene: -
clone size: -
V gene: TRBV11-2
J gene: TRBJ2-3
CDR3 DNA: TGTGCCAGCAGCTTAGTGTCGGATACGCAGTATTTT
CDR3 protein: CASSLVSDTQYF

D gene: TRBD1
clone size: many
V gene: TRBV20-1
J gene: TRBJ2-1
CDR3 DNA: TGCAGTGCTAGAGATAGGGACAGGACTTTTAATGAGCAGTTCTTC
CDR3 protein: CSARDRDRTFNEQFF

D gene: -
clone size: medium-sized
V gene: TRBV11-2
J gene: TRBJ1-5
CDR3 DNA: TGTGCCAGCAGCCCCCGTGGACAGCCCCAGCATTTT
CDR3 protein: CASSPRGQPQHF

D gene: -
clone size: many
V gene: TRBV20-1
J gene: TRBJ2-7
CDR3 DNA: TGCAGTGCTAGAGGGTCTCGGACCGATTCCTACGAGCAGTACTTC
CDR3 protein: CSARGSRTDSYEQYF

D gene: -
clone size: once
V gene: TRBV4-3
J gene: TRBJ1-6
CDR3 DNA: TGCGCCAGCAGCCAAGAATATCGAGAGAGGATTTCCTTTAATTCACCCCTCCACTTT
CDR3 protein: CASSQEYRERISFNSPLHF

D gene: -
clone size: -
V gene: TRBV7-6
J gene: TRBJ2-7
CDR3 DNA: TGTGCCAGCAACTTGGGTGTCGGTTACGAGCAGTACTTC
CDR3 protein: CASNLGVGYEQYF

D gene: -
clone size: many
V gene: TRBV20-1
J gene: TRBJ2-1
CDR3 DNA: TGCAGTGCTAGCGGGGTGTACAATGAGCAGTTCTTC
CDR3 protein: CSASGVYNEQFF

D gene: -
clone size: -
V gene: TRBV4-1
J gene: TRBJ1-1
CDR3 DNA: TGCGCCAGTAGCCTGGCGGGGCAAGACACTGAAGCTCTCTTT
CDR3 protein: CASSLAGQDTEALF

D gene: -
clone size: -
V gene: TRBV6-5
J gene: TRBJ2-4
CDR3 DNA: TGTGCCAGGAGGCCTTTACCCAAAAACATTCAGTACTTC
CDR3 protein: CARRPLPKNIQYF

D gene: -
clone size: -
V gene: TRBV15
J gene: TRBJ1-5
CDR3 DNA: TGTGCCACCAGCAGAGTAACAGGGCTACAGCCCCAGCATTTT
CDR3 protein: CATSRVTGLQPQHF

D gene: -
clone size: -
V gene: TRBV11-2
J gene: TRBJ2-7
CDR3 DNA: TGTGCCGACAGCTTATTCTACGAGCAGTACTTC
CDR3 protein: CADSLFYEQYF

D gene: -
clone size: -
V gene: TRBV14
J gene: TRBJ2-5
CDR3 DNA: TGTGCCAGCAGCCAAACCCGACACGAGACCCAGTACTTC
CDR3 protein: CASSQTRHETQYF

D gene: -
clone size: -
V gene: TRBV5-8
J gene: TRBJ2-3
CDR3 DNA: TGTGCCAGCAGCTTCTATATCGGACTAGGGGGCAGGGAAGATACGCAGTATTTT
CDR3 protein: CASSFYIGLGGREDTQYF

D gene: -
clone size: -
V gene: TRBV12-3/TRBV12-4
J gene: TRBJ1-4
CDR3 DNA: TGTGCCACCAGTTTAGATCCGACAAGGACGAAGGAAAAACGGTTTTTT
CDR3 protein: CATSLDPTRTKEKRFF

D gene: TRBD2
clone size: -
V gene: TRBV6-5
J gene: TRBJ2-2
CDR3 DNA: TGTGCCAGCAGTTACGGACTAGCGGGAGGGTCTAGCACCAGGGAGCTGTTTTTT
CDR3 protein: CASSYGLAGGSSTRELFF

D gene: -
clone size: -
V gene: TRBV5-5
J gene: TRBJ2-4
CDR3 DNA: TGTGCCAGCAGCGACTGGGGGGCCGCAGCCAAAAACATTCAGCACTTC
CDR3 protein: CASSDWGAAAKNIQHF

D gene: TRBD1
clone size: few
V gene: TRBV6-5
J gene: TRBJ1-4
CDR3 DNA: TGTGCCAACAGACCCGGTGGCAGGGGGCTGAATGAAAAACTGTTTTTC
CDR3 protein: CANRPGGRGLNEKLFF

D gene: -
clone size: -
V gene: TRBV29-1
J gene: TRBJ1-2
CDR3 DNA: TGCAGCGTTGACAAGGTGCAAATCGGGAGTGGTTACACCTTC
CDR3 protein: CSVDKVQIGSGYTF

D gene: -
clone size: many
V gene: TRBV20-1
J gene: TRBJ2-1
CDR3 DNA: TGCAGTGCTAGCCATGGCGGGGGCCGAAGCTCCTACAATGAGCAGTTCTTC
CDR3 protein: CSASHGGGRSSYNEQFF